One sample yielded the 20 T cell receptor beta chains listed below, sequenced in a study of identical twins. TCRdb re-derived calls from the 5' RACE reads in MiXCR, one entry per CDR3 protein. The table shows 550,000 to 700,000 distinct CDR3 sequences, with roughly 9.9% occurring only once. Separately, the same data were catalogued under a study of yellow fever vaccine responses in identical twins.

Sample: PBMCs. These TCRs come from a woman under 30 in good health.

The chain couples TRBV20-1 to TRBJ2-3; D may be TRBD1 (6 bases). This CDR3 has 14 residues. The V gene lost 3 bases and the J gene lost 2 bases, with 12 bases spanning the gap. Germline CDR1 reads DFQATT; CDR2 reads SNEGSKA (reference sequence). CDR3 residues: CSARRTDSTDTQYF. DNA for the CDR3: TGCAGTGCTAGGAGGACAGACTCCACAGATACGCAGTATTTT.

This clonotype was detected only a few times. The chain is built from TRBV28 and TRBJ2-1, with D unclear. V was trimmed by 6 bases and J by 0 bases, leaving 9 bases between them. CDR3 length equals 14 residues. Germline CDR1 is MDHEN and CDR2 is SYDVKM. The CDR3 region is CASSRLSSYNEQFF. The CDR3 nucleotides read TGTGCCAGCAGCCGCTTGAGCTCCTACAATGAGCAGTTCTTC.

This chain connects TRBV5-6 to TRBJ2-2, with a weak D call TRBD2 (6 bases). Germline V gene lookup returns CDR1 SGHDT and CDR2 YYEEEE. V lost 0 bases, J lost 5 bases, and 11 bases lay in between. The CDR3 has 15 residues. In DNA, the CDR3 is TGTGCCAGCAGCTTGGGGGGGGTGTGGACCGGGGAGCTGTTTTTT. Residues: CASSLGGVWTGELFF.

This clonotype has a count of ten or more. V gene TRBV10-3 combines with J gene TRBJ1-1; D not resolved. Germline V gene data show CDR1 as ENHRY and CDR2 as SYGVKD. The V end was cut by 4 bases, the J end by 1 base, with 7 bases between. The CDR3 covers 13 residues. The CDR3 DNA sequence: TGTGCCATCAGTGGTGTAGAGAACACTGAAGCTTTCTTT. It codes for CAISGVENTEAFF.

This chain joins TRBV15 and TRBJ2-7; 9 bases match TRBD2. V gave up 5 bases and J gave up 6 bases; unmatched junction bases: 14. In germline, CDR1 is LNHNV, CDR2 YYDKDF (reference sequence). This CDR3 is 16 amino acids long. CDR3 DNA sequence: TGTGCCACCAGCGCATGGGGGGCTAGCGGGAATTTCGAGCAGTACTTC. This codes for CATSAWGASGNFEQYF.

This clonotype came up a few times. The rearrangement uses TRBV18 and TRBJ2-7, with D possibly TRBD2 on 5 matching bases. CDR1 KGHSH and CDR2 LQKENI come from the germline V gene. The CDR3 spans 15 residues. The V end was cut by 3 bases, the J end by 4 bases, with 16 bases between. The CDR3 loop reads CASSPPGKLEYEQYF. CDR3 DNA: TGTGCCAGCTCACCGCCCGGGAAGTTGGAATACGAGCAGTACTTC.

This clonotype was detected a few times. One junction end does not reproduce the germline sequence, and a read error may be involved. The V call is TRBV15, the J call TRBJ2-2, with D possibly being TRBD1 (5 bases). CDR1 and CDR2 from the germline V gene are LNHNV and YYDKDF (reference sequence). The CDR3 covers 15 residues. CDR3 sequence reads: CATSREAGNNGELFF. The CDR3 DNA reads TGTGCCACCAGCAGAGAGGCAGGGAACAACGGGGAGCTGTTTTTT.

This chain joins TRBV11-2 and TRBJ2-5, with D tentatively TRBD2 (5 bases). V was trimmed by 1 base and J by 2 bases, leaving 8 bases between them. CDR3 length: 14 amino acids. Germline lookup yields CDR1 SGHAT and CDR2 FQNNGV. The CDR3 region is CASSLGQRQETQYF. The CDR3 nucleotides read TGTGCCAGCAGCTTAGGGCAGCGGCAAGAGACCCAGTACTTC.

The chain couples TRBV11-1 to TRBJ2-1, with 10 bases lining up with TRBD1. V shed 1 base and J 5 bases; nucleotides not matched to a gene: 11. The CDR3 covers 18 residues. Per the germline V gene, CDR1 is SGHAT and CDR2 is FQDESV (reference sequence). CDR3 bases: TGTGCCAGCAGCTTAGGTCCCCGAGGGACAGGGGCCCACAATGAGCAGTTCTTC. It yields the protein CASSLGPRGTGAHNEQFF. The full variable domain, rest sourced from reference TRBV11-1 and TRBJ2-1, is EAEVAQSPRYKITEKSQAVAFWCDPISGHATLYWYRQILGQGPELLVQFQDESVVDDSQLPKDRFSAERLKGVDSTLKIQPAELGDSAMYLCASSLGPRGTGAHNEQFFGPGTRLTVL.

This clonotype was observed at least ten times. This chain connects TRBV11-2 to TRBJ2-1; no clear D gene. The length of the CDR3 is 14 residues. Germline V CDR1 and CDR2: SGHAT, FQNNGV. V lost 8 bases, J lost 5 bases, and 16 bases lay in between. In nucleotides, the CDR3 is TGTGCCAGCGCCTACCCCCTGCCTAACAATGAGCAGTTCTTC. This gives the protein CASAYPLPNNEQFF.

This sequence joins TRBV12-3 or TRBV12-4 and TRBJ2-7, with D perhaps TRBD1 (5 bases). Between the trimmed V and J ends, which lost 2 bases and 4 bases, there was a span of 9 bases. This CDR3 has 13 amino acids. The CDR3 coding sequence is TGTGCCAGCAGTTTACAATACAGGTACGAGCAGTACTTC. As protein: CASSLQYRYEQYF.

The CDR3 region has the DNA TGTGCCAGCAGTTTACTCAGGGGAGGGGGCACAGATACGCAGTATTTT. It encodes CASSLLRGGGTDTQYF. This chain links TRBV6-5 with TRBJ2-3, with a tentative D call TRBD2 (7 bases). This CDR3 is built from 16 residues. The V end was cut by 4 bases, the J end by 1 base, with 15 bases between. The germline V gene has CDR1 MNHEY and CDR2 SVGAGI.

V gene TRBV12-3 or TRBV12-4 combines with J gene TRBJ2-2, with D possibly being TRBD2 (6 bases). This CDR3 spans 13 amino acids. Trimming took off 6 bases at V and 9 bases at J, with 14 bases between the two ends. The CDR3, as DNA: TGTGCCAGCAGATTGGAGGGTCTCCGGGAGCTGTTTTTT. Residues: CASRLEGLRELFF.

CDR3 loop: CASSLMGPGNTGELFF. In nucleotides, the CDR3 is TGTGCCAGCAGCTTAATGGGCCCAGGGAACACCGGGGAGCTGTTTTTT. V is TRBV7-3 and J is TRBJ2-2; D is uncertain. Germline V gene data show CDR1 as SGHTA and CDR2 as FQGTGA. The CDR3 contains 16 residues. V was pared by 1 base and J by 1 base, with 10 bases between.

The J gene is TRBJ1-4, the V gene TRBV27; D is perhaps TRBD1 (5 bases). This CDR3 spans 16 amino acids. Germline CDR1 and CDR2: MNHEY and SMNVEV (reference sequence). V shed 5 bases and J shed 5 bases, with 18 bases lying between them. The CDR3 DNA sequence: TGTGCCAGCAGTCTCGGACAATCTTCCCACAATGAAAAACTGTTTTTT. Translation: CASSLGQSSHNEKLFF.

The chain is built from TRBV2 and TRBJ2-5; 8 nucleotides agree with TRBD1. V lost 10 bases, J lost 4 bases, and 8 bases stayed unmatched. The CDR3 has 13 amino acids. In germline, CDR1 is SNHLY, CDR2 FYNNEI. The CDR3 is CATVQGAGETQYF. The CDR3 DNA follows: TGTGCCACTGTTCAGGGGGCAGGAGAGACCCAGTACTTC.

This clonotype has just a few counts. V usage is TRBV7-3 and J usage is TRBJ1-4, with D possibly being TRBD1 (6 bases). The CDR3 length is 15 residues. Germline V gene data show CDR1 as SGHTA and CDR2 as FQGTGA. Trimming took 4 bases from V and 6 from J, leaving 15 bases between them. This chain's CDR3 is CASSYTGARDEKLFF. The DNA for the CDR3 is TGTGCCAGCAGCTACACGGGGGCAAGGGATGAAAAACTGTTTTTT.

This chain connects TRBV7-2 to TRBJ2-3, with D perhaps TRBD2 (6 bases). V was cut by 4 bases and J by 10 bases, with 18 bases left in between. The CDR3 has 14 amino acids. In germline, CDR1 is SGHTA, CDR2 FQGNSA. The CDR3 coding sequence is TGTGCCAGCAGCTCCCCATGGACCGGAGGGGCGCAGTATTTT. Translation gives CASSSPWTGGAQYF. The full variable domain, in which reference TRBV7-2 and TRBJ2-3 provide the parts outside the CDR3, is GAGVSQSPSNKVTEKGKDVELRCDPISGHTALYWYRQSLGQGLEFLIYFQGNSAPDKSGLPSDRFSAERTGGSVSTLTIQRTQQEDSAVYLCASSSPWTGGAQYFGPGTRLTVL.

Turning to this clonotype: Sequence at one end of the junction differs from germline and may be a read error. This chain joins TRBV6-1 and TRBJ2-7; D call uncertain. This CDR3 is built from 15 residues. Germline CDR1 reads MNHNS; CDR2 reads SASEGT. The CDR3 here is CASGQTLTNPYGQYF. Written as DNA, the CDR3 is TGTGCCAGCGGCCAAACACTTACGAATCCTTACGGGCAGTACTTC.

This clonotype has only a few counts. The rearrangement uses TRBV25-1 and TRBJ2-2; 9 bases line up with TRBD1. This CDR3 contains 14 residues. V gave up 7 bases and J gave up 4 bases; unmatched junction bases: 4. CDR1 MGHDK and CDR2 SYGVNS come from the germline V gene. In DNA, the CDR3 is TGTGCCAGCAAAGACAGGGGGAGCACCGGGGAGCTGTTTTTT. This gives the protein CASKDRGSTGELFF.